This entry features one T cell receptor (beta chain) sequence. PCR primers comprised 60 Vbeta and 13 Jbeta primers. Libraries were prepared by immunoSEQ multiplex PCR; TCRdb keeps only in-frame clonotypes and omits some of them. The table lists over 100,000 clones, about four fifths of them singletons. The CDR3 loop spans 13 amino acids. CDR1 is SGDLS and CDR2 is YYNGEE in the germline V gene. J gave up 7 bases and V 4 bases, and 5 bases lay outside the gene matches. The sample belongs to a study of cytomegalovirus exposure and HLA in healthy donors. The clonotype originates from a male donor in good health and CMV-seronegative. The V and J genes are TRBV9 and TRBJ2-1, with 7 bases matching TRBD2. Source material: PBMCs. The CDR3, as DNA: TGTGCCAGCAGCTGGGGGGGGGTAAATGAGCAGTTCTTC. Protein sequence: CASSWGGVNEQFF. Together with reference TRBV9 and TRBJ2-1, the CDR3 gives the full variable domain: DSGVTQTPKHLITATGQRVTLRCSPRSGDLSVYWYQQSLDQGLQFLIQYYNGEERAKGNILERFSAQQFPDLHSELNLSSLELGDSALYFCASSWGGVNEQFFGPGTRLTVL.